One sample yielded the 2 T cell receptor beta chains listed below, sequenced in a study of T-cell memory formation after mild COVID-19. TCRdb used MiXCR to reprocess the 5' RACE reads, holding one entry per CDR3 protein. The data contain about 57,000 distinct CDR3 sequences, 9.5% to 15% of them seen just once; the ten biggest clones take up roughly a quarter. Sequenced sample: PBMCs or a T cell subset sorted from them (not recorded which). The receptors were gathered from a man between 18 and 29 years old who had mild COVID-19 (a few samples of this study predate the infection). Cell type and time point are not known.

As to this clonotype: Sequence at one end of the junction differs from germline and may be a read error. The chain employs TRBV6-2 or TRBV6-3 and TRBJ1-6; the D gene is possibly TRBD1 (5 bases). The CDR3 extends over 14 amino acids. Germline V gene lookup returns CDR1 MNHEY and CDR2 SVGEGT. CDR3 bases: TGTTCCAGCAGTTACCTCGCACTCCGAGGGGCCCTCCACTTT. Encoded protein: CSSSYLALRGALHF.

This clonotype was detected many times. The rearrangement joins TRBV7-2 to TRBJ2-5; D may match TRBD1 or TRBD2 (6 bases each). The CDR3 has 14 amino acids. Germline V CDR1 and CDR2: SGHTA, FQGNSA. Trimming cost V 5 bases and J 4 bases, with 14 bases left between them. The DNA for the CDR3 is TGTGCCAGCAGCGAGACCGGGGGCCTAGAGACCCAGTACTTC. This translates into CASSETGGLETQYF.